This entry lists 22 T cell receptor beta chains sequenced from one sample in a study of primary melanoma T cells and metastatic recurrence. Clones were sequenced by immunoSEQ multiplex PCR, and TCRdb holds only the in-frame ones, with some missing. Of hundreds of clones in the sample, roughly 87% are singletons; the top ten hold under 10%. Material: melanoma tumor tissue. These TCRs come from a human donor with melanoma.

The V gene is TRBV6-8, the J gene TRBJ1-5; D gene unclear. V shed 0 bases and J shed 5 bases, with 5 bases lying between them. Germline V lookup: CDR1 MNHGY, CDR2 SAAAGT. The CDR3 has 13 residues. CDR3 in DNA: TGTGCCAGCAGTTACTCCGGGGATCAGCCCCAGCATTTT. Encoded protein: CASSYSGDQPQHF.

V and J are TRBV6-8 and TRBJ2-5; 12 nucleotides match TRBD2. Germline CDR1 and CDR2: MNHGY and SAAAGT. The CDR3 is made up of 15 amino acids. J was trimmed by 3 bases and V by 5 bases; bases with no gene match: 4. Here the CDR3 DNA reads TGTGCCAGCAGTCCAAGACTAGCGGGGGAAGAGACCCAGTACTTC. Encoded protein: CASSPRLAGEETQYF.

Here the CDR3 reads CASSRTRGGDYEQYF. CDR3 DNA: TGTGCCAGCAGCCGCACCCGGGGGGGCGACTACGAGCAGTACTTC. The chain carries TRBV11-3 and TRBJ2-7, with 8 bases matching TRBD2. This CDR3 contains 15 residues. Germline-derived CDR1 and CDR2 are SGHNT and YENEEA. Unmatched junction bases numbered 9, after V lost 5 bases and J lost 3 bases.

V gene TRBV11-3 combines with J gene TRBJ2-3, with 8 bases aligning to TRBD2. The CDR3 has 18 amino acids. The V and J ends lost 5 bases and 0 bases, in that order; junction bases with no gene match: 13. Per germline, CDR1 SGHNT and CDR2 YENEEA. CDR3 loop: CASSGASGRRTSTDTQYF. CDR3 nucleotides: TGTGCCAGCAGCGGGGCTAGCGGGCGACGGACTAGCACAGATACGCAGTATTTT. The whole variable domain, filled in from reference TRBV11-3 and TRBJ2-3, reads EAGVVQSPRYKIIEKKQPVAFWCNPISGHNTLYWYLQNLGQGPELLIRYENEEAVDDSQLPKDRFSAERLKGVDSTLKIQPAELGDSAVYLCASSGASGRRTSTDTQYFGPGTRLTVL.

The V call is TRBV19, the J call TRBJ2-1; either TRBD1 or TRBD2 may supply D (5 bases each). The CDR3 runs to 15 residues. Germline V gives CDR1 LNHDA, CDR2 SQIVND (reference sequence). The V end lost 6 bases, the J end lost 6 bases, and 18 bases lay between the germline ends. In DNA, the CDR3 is TGTGCCAGTAGCCTTCCCAGGGAGATTCTCAATGAGCAGTTCTTC. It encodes CASSLPREILNEQFF.

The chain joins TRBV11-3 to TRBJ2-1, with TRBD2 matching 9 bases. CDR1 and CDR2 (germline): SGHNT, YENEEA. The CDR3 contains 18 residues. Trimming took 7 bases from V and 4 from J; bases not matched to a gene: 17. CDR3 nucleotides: TGTGCCAGCACCCGCCGGGGGCAGCGGGGGGCCAATTACAATGAGCAGTTCTTC. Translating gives CASTRRGQRGANYNEQFF.

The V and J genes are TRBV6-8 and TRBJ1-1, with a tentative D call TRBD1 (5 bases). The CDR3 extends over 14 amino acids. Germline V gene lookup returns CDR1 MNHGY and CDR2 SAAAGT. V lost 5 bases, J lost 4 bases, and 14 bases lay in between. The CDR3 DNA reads TGTGCCAGCAGTGACCCGGGGGGTTCCACTGAAGCTTTCTTT. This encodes CASSDPGGSTEAFF.

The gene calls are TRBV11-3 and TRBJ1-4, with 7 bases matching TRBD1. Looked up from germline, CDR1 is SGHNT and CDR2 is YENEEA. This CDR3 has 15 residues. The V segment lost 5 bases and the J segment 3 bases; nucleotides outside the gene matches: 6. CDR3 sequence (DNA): TGTGCCAGCAGCCCTCGGGACAGACCTAATGAAAAACTGTTTTTT. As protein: CASSPRDRPNEKLFF.

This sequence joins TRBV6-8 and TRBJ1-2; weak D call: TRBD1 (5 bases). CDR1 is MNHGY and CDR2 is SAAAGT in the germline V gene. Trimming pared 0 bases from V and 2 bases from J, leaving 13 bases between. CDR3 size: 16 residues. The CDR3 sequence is CASSYSSSGYNYGYTF. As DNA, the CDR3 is TGTGCCAGCAGTTACTCGAGTTCAGGGTACAACTATGGCTACACCTTC.

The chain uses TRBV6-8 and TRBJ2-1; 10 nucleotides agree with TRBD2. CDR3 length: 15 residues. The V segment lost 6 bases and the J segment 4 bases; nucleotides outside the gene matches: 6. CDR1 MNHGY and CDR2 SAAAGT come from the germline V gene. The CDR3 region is CASSGSGGAYNEQFF. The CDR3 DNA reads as TGTGCCAGCAGCGGGAGCGGGGGGGCTTACAATGAGCAGTTCTTC.

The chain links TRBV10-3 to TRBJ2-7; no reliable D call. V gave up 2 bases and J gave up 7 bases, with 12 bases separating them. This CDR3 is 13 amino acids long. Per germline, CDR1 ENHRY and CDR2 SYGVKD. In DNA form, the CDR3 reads TGTGCCATCAGTGAGCCGCCCAACTGGGAGCAGTACTTC. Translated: CAISEPPNWEQYF.

The CDR3 sequence: CASRPSSWGDTYEQYF. DNA of the CDR3: TGTGCCAGCAGACCCTCTTCTTGGGGGGACACCTACGAGCAGTACTTC. The chain combines TRBV6-8 with TRBJ2-7; either TRBD1 or TRBD2 may supply D (6 bases each). V was clipped by 6 bases and J by 2 bases, with 20 bases between them. Per the germline V gene, CDR1 is MNHGY and CDR2 is SAAAGT. CDR3 length: 16 residues.

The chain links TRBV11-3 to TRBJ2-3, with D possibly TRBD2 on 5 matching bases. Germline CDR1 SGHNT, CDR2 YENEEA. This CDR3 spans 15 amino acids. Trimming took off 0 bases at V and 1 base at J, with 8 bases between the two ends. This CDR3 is CASSLDYGGTDTQYF. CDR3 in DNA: TGTGCCAGCAGCTTAGATTACGGGGGCACAGATACGCAGTATTTT.

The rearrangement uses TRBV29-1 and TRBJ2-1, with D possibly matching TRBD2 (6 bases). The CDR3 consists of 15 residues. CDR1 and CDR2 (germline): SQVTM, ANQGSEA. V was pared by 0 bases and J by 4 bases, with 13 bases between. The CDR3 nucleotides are TGCAGCGTTGAAGATATGACTAGTAGGTACAATGAGCAGTTCTTC. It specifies CSVEDMTSRYNEQFF.

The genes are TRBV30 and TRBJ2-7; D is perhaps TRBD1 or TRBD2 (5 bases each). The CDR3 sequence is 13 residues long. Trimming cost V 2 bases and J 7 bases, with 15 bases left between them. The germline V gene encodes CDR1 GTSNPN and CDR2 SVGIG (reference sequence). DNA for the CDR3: TGTGCCTGGAGTACTTACTTAGAGGGGGAGCAGTACTTC. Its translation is CAWSTYLEGEQYF.

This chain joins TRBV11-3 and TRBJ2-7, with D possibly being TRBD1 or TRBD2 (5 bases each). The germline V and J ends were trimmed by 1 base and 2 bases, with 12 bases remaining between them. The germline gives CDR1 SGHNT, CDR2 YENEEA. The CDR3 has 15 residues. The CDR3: CASSLVGTGTYEQYF. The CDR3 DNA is TGTGCCAGCAGCTTAGTTGGGACGGGAACCTACGAGCAGTACTTC.

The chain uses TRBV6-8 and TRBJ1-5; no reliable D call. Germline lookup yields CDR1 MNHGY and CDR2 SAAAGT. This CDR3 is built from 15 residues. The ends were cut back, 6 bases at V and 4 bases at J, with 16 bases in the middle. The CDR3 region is CASSPKATLNQPQHF. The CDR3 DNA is TGTGCCAGCAGCCCTAAGGCAACACTTAATCAGCCCCAGCATTTT.

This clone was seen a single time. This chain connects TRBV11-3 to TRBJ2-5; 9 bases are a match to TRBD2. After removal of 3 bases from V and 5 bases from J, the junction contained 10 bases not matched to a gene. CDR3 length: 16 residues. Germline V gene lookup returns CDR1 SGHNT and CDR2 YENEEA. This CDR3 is CASSLAPAGGRETQYF. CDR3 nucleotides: TGTGCCAGCAGCTTGGCGCCGGCGGGGGGGCGGGAGACCCAGTACTTC.

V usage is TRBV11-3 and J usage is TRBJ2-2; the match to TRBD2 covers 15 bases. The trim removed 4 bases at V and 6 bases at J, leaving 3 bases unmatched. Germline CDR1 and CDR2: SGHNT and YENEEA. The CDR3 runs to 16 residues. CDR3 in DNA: TGTGCCAGCAGCTCCGGACTAGCGGGGGGGCCCGGGGAGCTGTTTTTT. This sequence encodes CASSSGLAGGPGELFF.

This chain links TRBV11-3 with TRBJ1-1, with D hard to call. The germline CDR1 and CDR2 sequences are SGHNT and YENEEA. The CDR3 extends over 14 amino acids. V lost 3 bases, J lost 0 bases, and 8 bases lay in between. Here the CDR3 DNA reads TGTGCCAGCAGCTTGTGGCAGTTGAACACTGAAGCTTTCTTT. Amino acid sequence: CASSLWQLNTEAFF.

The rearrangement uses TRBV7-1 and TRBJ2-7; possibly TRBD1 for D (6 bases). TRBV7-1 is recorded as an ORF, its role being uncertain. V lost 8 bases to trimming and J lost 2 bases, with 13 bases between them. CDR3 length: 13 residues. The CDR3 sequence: CASRDTLTYEQYF. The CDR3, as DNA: TGTGCCAGCCGGGACACCTTAACCTACGAGCAGTACTTC.

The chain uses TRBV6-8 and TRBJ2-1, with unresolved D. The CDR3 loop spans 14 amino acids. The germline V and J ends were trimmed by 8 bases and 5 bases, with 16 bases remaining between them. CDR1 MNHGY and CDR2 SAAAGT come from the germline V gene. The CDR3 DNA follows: TGTGCCAGCGGATCTTACGGACCCCACAATGAGCAGTTCTTC. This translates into CASGSYGPHNEQFF.